Listed here are 27 T cell receptor beta chains from one sample, sequenced in a study of graft-versus-host responses after intestinal transplantation. The data were produced by immunoSEQ multiplex PCR, yet TCRdb's version contains in-frame clones alone and is incomplete. This table has about 120,000 clones, just over 90% appearing once. Antigen specificity for these receptors is unknown. The source material was unstimulated CD4+ T cells sorted from spleen or lymph node cells, sampled before intestinal transplant. Receptors were obtained from a human donor who received an intestinal transplant.

The rearrangement links TRBV7-8 to TRBJ2-4; 7 nucleotides align to TRBD1. This CDR3 comprises 19 residues. Germline CDR1 and CDR2: SGHVS and FQNEAQ. The trim removed 5 bases at V and 0 bases at J, leaving 16 bases unmatched. The CDR3 region is CASSDDRVLGGGAKNIQYF. In DNA form, the CDR3 reads TGTGCCAGCAGCGATGACAGGGTGTTGGGTGGGGGAGCCAAAAACATTCAGTACTTC.

The chain joins TRBV28 to TRBJ2-1; 9 bases line up with TRBD2. Germline values: CDR1 MDHEN, CDR2 SYDVKM. V lost 8 bases and J lost 9; bases outside the gene matches: 11. The CDR3 is made up of 14 amino acids. The CDR3 protein is CASAGREGLSEQFF. As DNA, the CDR3 is TGTGCCAGCGCTGGGCGGGAGGGCCTGTCTGAGCAGTTCTTC.

The genes are TRBV6-6 and TRBJ2-7, with D maybe TRBD2 (5 bases). Germline CDR1 MNHNY, CDR2 SVGAGI (reference sequence). The V and J ends lost 8 bases and 5 bases respectively, with 16 bases between them. The CDR3 contains 13 residues. The CDR3 spells CASGSRAVDEQYF. As DNA, the CDR3 is TGTGCCAGCGGGTCGAGGGCAGTAGACGAGCAGTACTTC.

The chain is built from TRBV6-5 and TRBJ2-3, with 11 bases that match TRBD2. J lost 6 bases, V lost 4 bases, and 3 bases had no gene match. Germline V gene sequence: CDR1 MNHEY, CDR2 SVGAGI. The CDR3 length is 14 residues. CDR3 region: CASSLAGGVDTQYF. For the CDR3, the DNA is TGTGCCAGCAGTTTAGCGGGAGGGGTGGATACGCAGTATTTT.

The V and J genes are TRBV4-3 and TRBJ2-2, with 7 bases fitting TRBD1. Unmatched junction bases numbered 6, after V lost 4 bases and J lost 4 bases. Germline assignment: CDR1 LGHNA and CDR2 YSLEER. This CDR3 has 15 residues. The CDR3 DNA sequence: TGCGCCAGCAGCCGAAACAGGGGCGCCACCGGGGAGCTGTTTTTT. This codes for CASSRNRGATGELFF.

V and J are TRBV6-1 and TRBJ1-3; TRBD1 is a possible D gene (6 bases). CDR3 length: 14 residues. V gave up 5 bases and J gave up 2 bases, with 10 bases separating them. Germline assignment: CDR1 MNHNS and CDR2 SASEGT. CDR3: CASSPRGAGNTIYF. Written as DNA, the CDR3 is TGTGCCAGCAGTCCCAGGGGAGCTGGAAACACCATATATTTT.

The rearrangement joins TRBV5-4 to TRBJ2-7; 11 bases line up with TRBD2. From germline, CDR1 is SGHNT and CDR2 YYREEE (reference sequence). With V trimmed by 0 bases and J by 6 bases, 5 bases remained unmatched. This CDR3 is 15 amino acids long. CDR3 sequence: CASSLVLAGASEQYF. CDR3 DNA: TGTGCCAGCAGCTTGGTACTAGCGGGGGCAAGCGAGCAGTACTTC.

This sequence joins TRBV6-1 and TRBJ2-7, with D maybe TRBD2 (6 bases). This CDR3 is built from 15 residues. Trimming left V 7 bases short and J 6 bases short, with 22 bases between. In germline, CDR1 is MNHNS, CDR2 SASEGT. The CDR3 protein is CASILSGGVVGEQYF. The CDR3 DNA sequence: TGTGCCAGCATTCTGTCTGGAGGGGTCGTTGGCGAGCAGTACTTC.

About this clone: Other DNA sequences from this sample encode an identical CDR3 as well. The V gene is TRBV5-1, the J gene TRBJ2-5, with 7 bases fitting TRBD2. The CDR3 extends over 14 amino acids. After removal of 0 bases from V and 4 bases from J, the junction contained 3 bases not matched to a gene. In germline, CDR1 is SGHRS, CDR2 YFSETQ. The CDR3 sequence is CASSLGGGGETQYF. The CDR3 DNA reads TGCGCCAGCAGCTTGGGGGGGGGAGGAGAGACCCAGTACTTC.

The V gene is TRBV16, the J gene TRBJ2-5, with 10 bases lining up with TRBD2. The J call is uncertain, as TRBJ2-7 better fits the DNA end. The CDR3 length is 15 residues. CDR1 is KGHSY and CDR2 is FQNENV in the germline V gene. The CDR3 DNA sequence: TGTGCCAGCAGCTACGGGACTAGCGTATACTACGAGCAGTACTTC. Translation: CASSYGTSVYYEQYF.

This clone came up once. The genes are TRBV7-8 and TRBJ2-5, with TRBD2 matching 10 bases. CDR3 size: 20 residues. Germline V lookup: CDR1 SGHVS, CDR2 FQNEAQ. With V trimmed by 4 bases and J by 4 bases, 21 bases remained unmatched. The CDR3 DNA follows: TGTGCCAGCAGCTCGCCTTCCGGCAGTAGCGGGGGGCCCAGGGGAGAGACCCAGTACTTC. It translates to CASSSPSGSSGGPRGETQYF.

The chain uses TRBV7-2 and TRBJ1-2, with 7 nucleotides matching TRBD1. Trimming took 1 base from V and 4 from J; bases not matched to a gene: 3. The CDR3 has 14 amino acids. From germline, CDR1 is SGHTA and CDR2 FQGNSA. The CDR3 reads CASSLGQGGYGYTF. The CDR3 nucleotides read TGTGCCAGCAGCTTAGGACAGGGAGGCTATGGCTACACCTTC.

V and J are TRBV28 and TRBJ2-2; 14 bases match TRBD2. This CDR3 spans 17 amino acids. CDR1 is MDHEN, CDR2 SYDVKM, per germline. V lost 3 bases to trimming and J lost 7 bases; unmatched junction nucleotides: 7. CDR3 loop: CASSFLRLAGGDGELFF. CDR3 coding DNA: TGTGCCAGCAGTTTCCTCCGACTAGCGGGAGGGGACGGGGAGCTGTTTTTT.

The V gene is TRBV25-1, the J gene TRBJ2-2, with 8 bases identical to TRBD1. Germline V gives CDR1 MGHDK, CDR2 SYGVNS. The CDR3 runs 14 residues. V dropped 6 bases and J dropped 0; count of bases not matched to a gene: 0. The chain's CDR3 is CASRQGANTGELFF. DNA for the CDR3: TGTGCCAGCAGACAGGGGGCGAACACCGGGGAGCTGTTTTTT.

The chain links TRBV5-6 to TRBJ1-2; possibly TRBD1 for D (6 bases). The V gene's germline CDR1 is SGHDT and CDR2 YYEEEE. Trimming cost V 4 bases and J 2 bases, with 12 bases left between them. The CDR3 is 14 amino acids. The CDR3 DNA reads TGTGCCAGCAGCCCGATACAGGGAAACTATGGCTACACCTTC. Amino acids: CASSPIQGNYGYTF.

The chain joins TRBV18 to TRBJ1-5; 7 bases are shared with TRBD1. Per the germline V gene, CDR1 is KGHSH and CDR2 is LQKENI. This CDR3 has 14 residues. With V trimmed by 3 bases and J by 3 bases, 2 bases remained unmatched. The CDR3 region is CASSPRGNNQPQHF. DNA for the CDR3: TGTGCCAGCTCACCCAGGGGGAACAATCAGCCCCAGCATTTT.

J is TRBJ2-1 and V is TRBV5-4; D is perhaps TRBD2 (6 bases). The V and J ends lost 5 bases and 5 bases respectively, with 11 bases between them. This CDR3 has 13 residues. Germline CDR1 is SGHNT and CDR2 is YYREEE (reference sequence). The CDR3 sequence: CASSKDYHNEQFF. DNA for the CDR3: TGTGCCAGCAGTAAGGACTACCACAATGAGCAGTTCTTC.

A word on this clone: The junction differs from germline at one of its ends, possibly a read error. The sample contains more than one DNA sequence encoding this CDR3. The rearrangement links TRBV19 to TRBJ2-2, with D possibly matching TRBD2 (6 bases). The CDR3 consists of 14 residues. In germline, CDR1 is LNHDA, CDR2 SQIVND (reference sequence). The CDR3 sequence: CASFRGTDTGELFF. CDR3 nucleotide sequence: TGTGCCAGCTTCAGAGGGACTGACACCGGAGAGCTGTTTTTT.

The chain is built from TRBV28 and TRBJ1-4; 7 bases are a match to TRBD1. The CDR3 covers 15 residues. CDR1 is MDHEN, CDR2 SYDVKM, per germline. V was clipped by 4 bases and J by 5 bases; unmatched bases: 7. The CDR3 loop is CASSSPGQTNEKLFF. The CDR3 nucleotides are TGTGCCAGCAGTTCGCCGGGACAGACGAATGAAAAACTGTTTTTT.

The genes are TRBV7-9 and TRBJ1-2, with D tentatively TRBD1 (5 bases). Germline CDR1 reads SEHNR; CDR2 reads FQNEAQ (reference sequence). This CDR3 has 16 amino acids. V gave up 3 bases and J gave up 6 bases, with 20 bases separating them. The CDR3 protein is CASSFSLTGPSDGYTF. In nucleotides, the CDR3 is TGTGCCAGCAGCTTCTCCCTCACAGGACCCTCGGATGGCTACACCTTC.

In the case of this clone: In the same sample, other DNA sequences code for this CDR3. This chain's CDR3 is CASRRTGLNEKLFF. The CDR3, as DNA: TGTGCCAGCCGTCGGACAGGCCTTAATGAAAAACTGTTTTTT. The chain employs TRBV2 and TRBJ1-4, with TRBD1 matching 7 bases. The germline V gene has CDR1 SNHLY and CDR2 FYNNEI. This CDR3 is 14 amino acids long. Trimming cost V 8 bases and J 4 bases; bases outside gene matches: 7.

The rearrangement links TRBV11-2 to TRBJ1-1; maybe TRBD1 (5 bases). The germline V and J ends were trimmed by 3 bases and 0 bases, with 11 bases remaining between them. Germline assignment: CDR1 SGHAT and CDR2 FQNNGV. The CDR3 consists of 15 residues. The CDR3 reads CASSFQGSMNTEAFF. In DNA, the CDR3 is TGTGCCAGCAGCTTCCAGGGCTCCATGAACACTGAAGCTTTCTTT.

The chain has TRBV27 and TRBJ1-1, with 7 bases lining up with TRBD1. With 3 bases clipped from V and 10 bases from J, the junction kept 11 bases outside the gene matches. The CDR3 is 14 residues long. The germline V gene has CDR1 MNHEY and CDR2 SMNVEV (reference sequence). Here the CDR3 DNA reads TGTGCCAGCAGTTTTTGGGCAGGGGGAAAAGGAGCTTTCTTT. The encoded protein is CASSFWAGGKGAFF.

V and J are TRBV2 and TRBJ2-7, with 8 bases lining up with TRBD1. From germline, CDR1 is SNHLY and CDR2 FYNNEI. J was trimmed by 5 bases and V by 8 bases; bases with no gene match: 8. This CDR3 is 13 amino acids long. The CDR3 nucleotides are TGTGCCAGCCTATCAGGGGGCAACCACGAGCAGTACTTC. This sequence encodes CASLSGGNHEQYF.

This sequence joins TRBV29-1 and TRBJ1-1, with TRBD1 matching over 8 bases. There are 14 residues in the CDR3. Per the germline V gene, CDR1 is SQVTM and CDR2 is ANQGSEA. V trimming: 6 bases; J trimming: 5 bases; junction bases outside the gene matches: 11. The CDR3 DNA reads TGCAGCGTCCTCAGGCAGGGGGCTTGGACTGAAGCTTTCTTT. Its protein is CSVLRQGAWTEAFF. Full variable domain (missing parts from reference TRBV29-1 and TRBJ1-1): SAVISQKPSRDICQRGTSLTIQCQVDSQVTMMFWYRQQPGQSLTLIATANQGSEATYESGFVIDKFPISRPNLTFSTLTVSNMSPEDSSIYLCSVLRQGAWTEAFFGQGTRLTVV.

The chain joins TRBV7-9 to TRBJ2-6; 7 bases are a match to TRBD2. This CDR3 has 15 amino acids. The ends lost 3 bases at V and 7 bases at J; junction bases unmatched: 6. Germline CDR1 reads SEHNR; CDR2 reads FQNEAQ (reference sequence). The CDR3 here is CASSFLTAGANVLTF. The CDR3 nucleotides are TGTGCCAGCAGCTTCCTAACAGCGGGAGCCAACGTCCTGACTTTC.

The V call is TRBV6-5, the J call TRBJ1-5; 8 positions match TRBD1. This CDR3 spans 13 amino acids. Trimming at V came to 7 bases and at J to 7 bases, leaving 6 bases not matched to a gene. In germline, CDR1 is MNHEY, CDR2 SVGAGI. The CDR3 coding sequence is TGTGCCAGCAAAGAAACAGGGGGACAGCCCCAGCATTTT. Its protein is CASKETGGQPQHF.